The 12 T cell receptor beta chains below all came from one sample that was sequenced in a study of blood T cells in healthy people across ages. Together with a sample-barcoded 5' primer, a J-beta primer mix was included in a second PCR lasting 7 to 11 cycles. Using its own MiXCR run on the 5' RACE reads, TCRdb lists one record per CDR3 protein. Here the sample spans some 1.6 million distinct CDR3 sequences, about 35% being singletons. Sequencing was performed on blood. The receptors derive from a woman aged 30 to 39 in good health.

This clonotype was seen more than once but under ten times. This rearrangement joins TRBV28 to TRBJ2-7, with 7 bases lining up with TRBD2. In germline, CDR1 is MDHEN, CDR2 SYDVKM. Trimming took 6 bases from V and 5 from J; bases not matched to a gene: 7. This CDR3 spans 13 amino acids. For the CDR3, the DNA is TGTGCCAGCAGCCCGGGACTACCGAACGAGCAGTACTTC. It yields the protein CASSPGLPNEQYF.

This clonotype was observed at least ten times. The chain employs TRBV12-3 or TRBV12-4 and TRBJ2-4; D assignment may be TRBD1 or TRBD2 (5 bases each). The CDR3 runs to 15 residues. Trimming removed 9 bases from V and 3 bases from J, with 18 bases in between. In DNA, the CDR3 is TGTGCCAGTAGCAACAGGCTCCGGGGCAAAAACATTCAGTACTTC. This sequence encodes CASSNRLRGKNIQYF.

Worth noting for this clonotype: This may stem from a read error, because a much larger clone lies one nucleotide away. In nucleotides, the CDR3 is TGCAGTGCTAGAGGGGGCGTCACCCGAGGGACAACTGAAGCTTTCTTT. It yields the protein CSARGGVTRGTTEAFF. The V and J genes are TRBV20-1 and TRBJ1-1; the D gene is possibly TRBD1 (6 bases). The CDR3 contains 16 residues. Per germline, CDR1 DFQATT and CDR2 SNEGSKA (reference sequence). The V end was cut by 1 base, the J end by 5 bases, with 20 bases between.

This clonotype has just a few counts. The chain carries TRBV20-1 and TRBJ1-2, with TRBD1 identical over 9 bases. V lost 7 bases and J lost 3; bases outside the gene matches: 12. The CDR3 has 15 amino acids. From germline, CDR1 is DFQATT and CDR2 SNEGSKA (reference sequence). The CDR3 DNA reads as TGCAGTGTTAGTCTCATACAGGGGGCAGACTATGGCTACACCTTC. Encoded protein: CSVSLIQGADYGYTF.

The chain carries TRBV18 and TRBJ2-3; 11 bases are a match to TRBD2. This CDR3 comprises 16 residues. Germline V gene data show CDR1 as KGHSH and CDR2 as LQKENI. Trimming at V came to 2 bases and at J to 11 bases, leaving 12 bases not matched to a gene. The CDR3 DNA sequence: TGTGCCAGCTCACCATCTCGAACCGGACTAGCGGGCGAGCAGTATTTT. This codes for CASSPSRTGLAGEQYF.

The genes are TRBV5-1 and TRBJ2-7, with D hard to call. V was trimmed by 0 bases and J by 2 bases, leaving 9 bases between them. Germline CDR1 SGHRS, CDR2 YFSETQ. This CDR3 has 14 residues. The CDR3 DNA is TGCGCCAGCAGCTTGGAGGCACTCCCCTACGAGCAGTACTTC. Encoded protein: CASSLEALPYEQYF.

This clonotype was found a few times. This rearrangement joins TRBV5-1 to TRBJ2-1; D is unresolved. The CDR3 has 18 amino acids. Germline lookup yields CDR1 SGHRS and CDR2 YFSETQ. The V and J ends lost 0 bases and 0 bases respectively, with 16 bases between them. The CDR3 DNA sequence: TGCGCCAGCAGCTTGGCCCCCCCGGGCCGTACCTCCTACAATGAGCAGTTCTTC. Encoded protein: CASSLAPPGRTSYNEQFF.

This clonotype was seen a few times. V is TRBV20-1 and J is TRBJ2-3; 7 bases are shared with TRBD1. CDR3 length equals 14 residues. The junction had 12 bases not matched to a gene; V was cut back by 8 bases and J by 4 bases. Germline assignment: CDR1 DFQATT and CDR2 SNEGSKA (reference sequence). The CDR3 DNA reads TGCAGTCCCAGGGACAGACCTCAGGCAGATACGCAGTATTTT. This encodes CSPRDRPQADTQYF.

The chain couples TRBV7-9 to TRBJ1-1; 8 nucleotides align to TRBD1. The germline gives CDR1 SEHNR, CDR2 FQNEAQ (reference sequence). Losses at the gene ends were 3 bases for V and 10 bases for J; bases not matched to a gene: 7. This CDR3 has 13 amino acids. The CDR3 region has the DNA TGTGCCAGCAGCTTGACGACAGGGGAACGAGCTTTCTTT. Residues: CASSLTTGERAFF.

CDR3 nucleotides: TGTGCCAGCAGGCGGACAGGGGCTAATAATGAAAAACTGTTTTTT. It is translated as CASRRTGANNEKLFF. J is TRBJ1-4 and V is TRBV11-2; 9 bases map to TRBD1. The CDR3 has 15 amino acids. The germline CDR1 and CDR2 sequences are SGHAT and FQNNGV. The V segment lost 6 bases and the J segment 4 bases; nucleotides outside the gene matches: 6. Supplemented by reference TRBV11-2 and TRBJ1-4, the full variable domain reads EAGVAQSPRYKIIEKRQSVAFWCNPISGHATLYWYQQILGQGPKLLIQFQNNGVVDDSQLPKDRFSAERLKGVDSTLKIQPAKLEDSAVYLCASRRTGANNEKLFFGSGTQLSVL.

The chain couples TRBV6-6 to TRBJ1-6; no definite D call. Germline CDR1 and CDR2: MNHNY and SVGAGI (reference sequence). The CDR3 extends over 14 amino acids. V lost 6 bases to trimming and J lost 5 bases, with 11 bases between them. CDR3 sequence reads: CASRQTVDNSPLHF. Here the CDR3 DNA reads TGTGCCAGCAGACAGACCGTCGATAATTCACCCCTCCACTTT.

As to this clonotype: It may be a read error: a sequence one base away is much more abundant. The chain carries TRBV29-1 and TRBJ2-3, with unresolved D. In germline, CDR1 is SQVTM, CDR2 ANQGSEA. CDR3 length: 11 amino acids. V was pared by 7 bases and J by 10 bases, with 15 bases between. CDR3 protein: CSGYTEPAQYF. The CDR3 DNA reads as TGCAGCGGTTACACCGAGCCGGCGCAGTATTTT.